Below, 7 T cell receptor beta chains from the same sample are listed, as sequenced in a study of molecular identifiers for immune sequencing clone quantification. A single record per CDR3 protein comes from TCRdb applying MiXCR to the PCR reads. This table has about 630,000 distinct CDR3 sequences, about 25% appearing once. Sequencing used naive CD8+ T cells from blood, with Jurkat cell RNA spiked in. This sample's subset: FACS-sorted CD8+CD4-CCR7+CD45RA+ naive T cells. The receptors stem from a human donor in good health. Some libraries in this study had Jurkat cell RNA spiked in.

Many counts were recorded for this clonotype. V usage is TRBV27 and J usage is TRBJ2-2; tentatively, D is TRBD1 (6 bases). V was shortened by 10 bases and J by 3 bases, with 15 bases between the two germline ends. Germline V gives CDR1 MNHEY, CDR2 SMNVEV (reference sequence). The CDR3 has 14 amino acids. CDR3 nucleotides: TGTGCCACCCAGTTATCAGGGGACACCGGGGAGCTGTTTTTT. Its protein is CATQLSGDTGELFF.

The chain combines TRBV5-5 with TRBJ1-5; D might be TRBD1 (5 bases). The germline V and J ends were trimmed by 2 bases and 3 bases, with 15 bases remaining between them. This CDR3 has 16 residues. Looked up from germline, CDR1 is SGHKS and CDR2 is YYEKEE (reference sequence). CDR3 coding DNA: TGTGCCAGCAGCTTTGTTCCGGGGGAACCCAATCAGCCCCAGCATTTT. Residues: CASSFVPGEPNQPQHF.

This clonotype showed up many times. The genes are TRBV7-2 and TRBJ1-1; D remains unclear. This CDR3 has 16 residues. Germline values: CDR1 SGHTA, CDR2 FQGNSA. Trimming took 5 bases from V and 6 from J, leaving 22 bases between them. The CDR3 sequence is CASSQAFPIGWSEAFF. In DNA form, the CDR3 reads TGTGCCAGCAGCCAAGCTTTTCCGATCGGTTGGTCTGAAGCTTTCTTT.

The gene calls are TRBV14 and TRBJ2-1, with D possibly called TRBD1 or TRBD2 (6 bases each). The V gene's germline CDR1 is SGHDN and CDR2 FVKESK. This CDR3 spans 19 amino acids. Trimming shortened V by 0 bases and J by 4 bases, and 22 bases separated the two germline ends. The DNA of the CDR3 is TGTGCCAGCAGCCAAGATCCCGGCCTGGGGGGCAATCTGTACAATGAGCAGTTCTTC. This codes for CASSQDPGLGGNLYNEQFF.

This chain connects TRBV28 to TRBJ1-5; D might be TRBD1 (5 bases). The CDR3 contains 13 residues. V was pared by 5 bases and J by 4 bases, with 9 bases between. The germline V gene encodes CDR1 MDHEN and CDR2 SYDVKM. CDR3 in amino acids: CASSIGVNQPQHF. The CDR3 bases are TGTGCCAGCAGTATAGGGGTTAATCAGCCCCAGCATTTT.

The chain combines TRBV18 with TRBJ2-1; tentative D call: TRBD1 (6 bases). This CDR3 region has 15 residues. Germline V CDR1 and CDR2: KGHSH, LQKENI. Trimming cost V 0 bases and J 7 bases, with 13 bases left between them. The CDR3 DNA is TGTGCCAGCTCACCACCTGCCTACCAGGGGAATGAGCAGTTCTTC. Protein sequence: CASSPPAYQGNEQFF. The full variable domain, in which reference TRBV18 and TRBJ2-1 provide the parts outside the CDR3, is NAGVMQNPRHLVRRRGQEARLRCSPMKGHSHVYWYRQLPEEGLKFMVYLQKENIIDESGMPKERFSAEFPKEGPSILRIQQVVRGDSAAYFCASSPPAYQGNEQFFGPGTRLTVL.

This clonotype appeared a few times. This chain connects TRBV7-6 to TRBJ1-2; D might be TRBD1 (5 bases). The CDR3 totals 15 residues. Trimming took off 5 bases at V and 3 bases at J, with 16 bases between the two ends. Germline CDR1 SGHVS, CDR2 FNYEAQ. CDR3 in DNA: TGTGCCAGCAGCGGCGGGGGGGGTCCGGACTATGGCTACACCTTC. This codes for CASSGGGGPDYGYTF.